The 22 T cell receptor beta chains presented below share a single source sample, sequenced in a study of CD8 T cells in ankylosing spondylitis. MiXCR, applied by TCRdb to the 5' RACE reads, yields one record per CDR3 protein. This sample yields about 220,000 distinct CDR3 sequences, of which 10% to 13% are seen a single time; roughly 23% belongs to the top ten. Sequenced material: blood, either unsorted or a sorted T cell fraction (not recorded which). These receptors were taken from a male donor with ankylosing spondylitis or in good health (not recorded which).

The rearrangement joins TRBV12-3 or TRBV12-4 to TRBJ2-7, with 13 bases aligning to TRBD2. This CDR3 region has 15 residues. J gave up 4 bases and V 6 bases, and 6 bases lay outside the gene matches. The CDR3 DNA is TGTGCCAGCAGCCCCCGACTAGCGGGGGGTTACGAGCAGTACTTC. It encodes CASSPRLAGGYEQYF.

This clonotype was observed a few times. CDR3 loop: CASSPRQGLNNEQFF. The CDR3, as DNA: TGTGCCAGCAGCCCCCGACAGGGTCTGAACAATGAGCAGTTCTTC. This rearrangement joins TRBV14 to TRBJ2-1, with 7 bases that match TRBD1. The CDR3 consists of 15 residues. CDR1 is SGHDN and CDR2 is FVKESK in the germline V gene. With V trimmed by 4 bases and J by 5 bases, 8 bases remained unmatched.

This clonotype occurred a few times. The chain is built from TRBV20-1 and TRBJ1-1; D gene unclear. The germline CDR1 and CDR2 sequences are DFQATT and SNEGSKA (reference sequence). V lost 3 bases, J lost 4 bases, and 15 bases lay in between. CDR3 size: 14 residues. CDR3 DNA sequence: TGCAGTGCTAGGGATTCTAGGAGTGTCACTGAAGCTTTCTTT. This codes for CSARDSRSVTEAFF.

This clonotype occurred once. A junction end diverges from the germline sequence, so it may reflect a read error. The chain uses TRBV20-1 and TRBJ2-3; D perhaps matches TRBD2 (5 bases). CDR3 length: 13 amino acids. Germline V lookup: CDR1 DFQATT, CDR2 SNEGSKA (reference sequence). CDR3 bases: TGCAGTGCTGATAGCGCATACACAGATACGCAATATTTT. Its protein product is CSADSAYTDTQYF.

In its sample, this clonotype was seen a few times. The chain's CDR3 is CASSLSRQANTEAFF. Written as DNA, the CDR3 is TGTGCCAGCAGTTTATCAAGACAGGCGAACACTGAAGCTTTCTTT. This sequence joins TRBV12-3 or TRBV12-4 and TRBJ1-1; D might be TRBD1 (6 bases). The CDR3 covers 15 residues. Trimming took 2 bases from V and 1 from J, leaving 11 bases between them.

This clonotype was found many times. CDR3 residues: CASSRSSGSPTEAFF. CDR3 DNA: TGTGCCAGCAGCCGTTCTTCAGGGTCCCCCACTGAAGCTTTCTTT. The rearrangement links TRBV12-3 or TRBV12-4 to TRBJ1-1; TRBD1 is a possible D gene (5 bases). With 6 bases removed from V and 4 bases from J, the gap between germline ends came to 18 bases. The CDR3 is 15 amino acids.

This clonotype has ten or more counts. This chain joins TRBV5-1 and TRBJ2-1; 8 positions agree with TRBD2. The germline gives CDR1 SGHRS, CDR2 YFSETQ. CDR3 length equals 14 residues. V lost 4 bases, J lost 4 bases, and 4 bases stayed unmatched. CDR3 DNA sequence: TGCGCCAGCAGCCGAACTAGCGGATACAATGAGCAGTTCTTC. It encodes CASSRTSGYNEQFF.

Many counts were recorded for this clonotype. V and J are TRBV29-1 and TRBJ1-1, with D hard to call. The length of the CDR3 is 9 residues. Germline values: CDR1 SQVTM, CDR2 ANQGSEA. The CDR3, as DNA: TGCAGTGCGGGGTCTGAAGCTTTCTTT. This sequence encodes CSAGSEAFF.

This clonotype was seen many times. CDR3 loop: CATGDRGRETQYF. The CDR3 DNA follows: TGTGCCACCGGGGACAGGGGGCGAGAGACCCAGTACTTC. The chain carries TRBV3-1 and TRBJ2-5, with 12 bases matching TRBD1. V was clipped by 10 bases and J by 4 bases; unmatched bases: 4. The CDR3 has 13 amino acids. Per the germline V gene, CDR1 is LGHDT and CDR2 is YNNKEL (reference sequence).

This clonotype occurred a few times. This rearrangement joins TRBV12-3 or TRBV12-4 to TRBJ2-3; 7 nucleotides line up with TRBD2. V was clipped by 3 bases and J by 1 base; unmatched bases: 4. The CDR3 totals 15 residues. The CDR3 nucleotides are TGTGCCAGCAGTTTTACTAGCGAGGGCACAGATACGCAGTATTTT. Translated: CASSFTSEGTDTQYF.

Ten or more counts support this clonotype. This chain uses TRBV24-1 with TRBJ1-5; no firm D call. This CDR3 contains 12 residues. Germline lookup yields CDR1 KGHDR and CDR2 SFDVKD. Trimming pared 3 bases from V and 4 bases from J, leaving 3 bases between. The CDR3 is CATSDTNQPQHF. The CDR3 nucleotides read TGTGCCACCAGTGATACGAATCAGCCCCAGCATTTT.

This clonotype occurred many times. The chain is built from TRBV30 and TRBJ1-2; maybe TRBD1 (5 bases). The CDR3 loop spans 11 amino acids. The germline V and J ends were trimmed by 5 bases and 8 bases, with 12 bases remaining between them. Germline assignment: CDR1 GTSNPN and CDR2 SVGIG (reference sequence). The CDR3 sequence is CAWAGRSGYTF. The DNA for the CDR3 is TGTGCCTGGGCAGGGAGGTCGGGCTACACCTTC.

The rearrangement links TRBV3-1 to TRBJ2-7, with TRBD2 matching over 10 bases. V trimming: 0 bases; J trimming: 4 bases; junction bases outside the gene matches: 9. This CDR3 has 17 amino acids. The germline V gene has CDR1 LGHDT and CDR2 YNNKEL (reference sequence). In nucleotides, the CDR3 is TGTGCCAGCAGCCAAGACTTCGCTAGCGGGGGAGTTTACGAGCAGTACTTC. Translating gives CASSQDFASGGVYEQYF.

This clonotype was detected many times. The chain is built from TRBV5-1 and TRBJ1-4; no clear D. The germline gives CDR1 SGHRS, CDR2 YFSETQ. The ends were cut back, 0 bases at V and 0 bases at J, with 12 bases in the middle. The CDR3 is 17 amino acids. The CDR3 DNA follows: TGCGCCAGCAGCTTGGTGGCAGATGGGGCAACTAATGAAAAACTGTTTTTT. Residues: CASSLVADGATNEKLFF.

The J gene is TRBJ2-7, the V gene TRBV28; 7 nucleotides line up with TRBD2. Germline CDR1 and CDR2: MDHEN and SYDVKM. This CDR3 comprises 15 residues. J lost 9 bases, V lost 2 bases, and 13 bases had no gene match. The CDR3 nucleotides are TGTGCCAGCAGTTTAATAAGCCGCGGGGGAGAGGGGCAGTACTTC. Residues: CASSLISRGGEGQYF.

This clonotype was seen more than once but under ten times. V and J are TRBV12-3 or TRBV12-4 and TRBJ1-3, with 8 bases lining up with TRBD1. The V and J ends lost 6 bases and 6 bases, in that order; junction bases with no gene match: 16. The CDR3 sequence is 17 residues long. CDR3 sequence (DNA): TGTGCCAGCAGACCGGACACAGGGGGAGAAAAGGAAAACACCATATATTTT. Protein product: CASRPDTGGEKENTIYF.

The chain uses TRBV24-1 and TRBJ2-5, with D uncertain. The CDR3 has 14 residues. Trimming removed 5 bases at V and 1 base at J, with 10 bases between. Per the germline V gene, CDR1 is KGHDR and CDR2 is SFDVKD. The CDR3 DNA follows: TGTGCCACCAGTGCCACCTGGGGCCAAGAGACCCAGTACTTC. Protein product: CATSATWGQETQYF.

This clonotype has a handful of counts. The chain joins TRBV5-5 to TRBJ1-3; TRBD1 is a possible D gene (5 bases). Germline V gene lookup returns CDR1 SGHKS and CDR2 YYEKEE (reference sequence). The V gene lost 0 bases and the J gene lost 0 bases, with 7 bases spanning the gap. This CDR3 region has 15 residues. The CDR3 here is CASSLETGSGNTIYF. In DNA, the CDR3 is TGTGCCAGCAGCTTGGAAACAGGCTCTGGAAACACCATATATTTT.

This clonotype showed up many times. The chain is built from TRBV5-1 and TRBJ1-4; unclear D gene. This CDR3 region has 13 residues. V lost 1 base and J lost 7, with 8 bases in between. Per germline, CDR1 SGHRS and CDR2 YFSETQ. DNA for the CDR3: TGCGCCAGCAGCTTGAACGGAGTTGAAAAACTGTTTTTT. This encodes CASSLNGVEKLFF.

This clonotype was seen ten or more times. This chain joins TRBV14 and TRBJ2-3; tentatively, D is TRBD1 (5 bases). The CDR3 spans 13 residues. Per germline, CDR1 SGHDN and CDR2 FVKESK. The V gene lost 6 bases and the J gene lost 4 bases, with 11 bases spanning the gap. CDR3 loop: CASSRRVPDTQYF. Written as DNA, the CDR3 is TGTGCCAGCAGTCGCAGGGTTCCAGATACGCAGTATTTT. Full variable domain (rest looked up from reference TRBV14 and TRBJ2-3): EAGVTQFPSHSVIEKGQTVTLRCDPISGHDNLYWYRRVMGKEIKFLLHFVKESKQDESGMPNNRFLAERTGGTYSTLKVQPAELEDSGVYFCASSRRVPDTQYFGPGTRLTVL.

In this sample, this clonotype turned up many times. The CDR3 sequence: CSVEAAGQEQFF. Written as DNA, the CDR3 is TGCAGCGTTGAAGCCGCAGGGCAAGAGCAGTTCTTC. This chain connects TRBV29-1 to TRBJ2-1; D is perhaps TRBD1 (5 bases). CDR3 length: 12 residues. Germline V gives CDR1 SQVTM, CDR2 ANQGSEA. The germline V and J ends were trimmed by 1 base and 10 bases, with 11 bases remaining between them.

The table lists this clonotype with a few counts. The chain recombines TRBV20-1 with TRBJ1-2, with D perhaps matching TRBD1 (5 bases). CDR3 length equals 12 residues. Deletions cut 7 bases from V and 8 bases from J, with 17 bases between. Germline-derived CDR1 and CDR2 are DFQATT and SNEGSKA (reference sequence). CDR3 sequence reads: CSVSFGTRGYTF. The CDR3, as DNA: TGCAGTGTTAGCTTCGGGACGCGGGGCTACACCTTC.